Below are 23 T cell receptor beta chains sequenced from a single sample in a study of blood T cell repertoires in COVID-19. The assay was immunoSEQ multiplex PCR, and TCRdb's table has in-frame clones only and misses some. The data show 150,000 or so clones, about 86% seen once. Sample: PBMCs or T cells enriched from blood (not recorded which). These receptors originate from a man in his forties or fifties who had recovered from COVID-19.

The chain joins TRBV14 to TRBJ1-2; TRBD1 is a possible D gene (5 bases). The CDR3 consists of 17 residues. Germline V gene sequence: CDR1 SGHDN, CDR2 FVKESK. Trimming left V 3 bases short and J 2 bases short, with 19 bases between. CDR3 amino acids: CASSHPRKGYINYGYTF. The CDR3 DNA reads as TGTGCCAGCAGCCATCCTAGGAAGGGGTACATCAACTATGGCTACACCTTC. Drawing the rest from reference TRBV14 and TRBJ1-2, the complete variable domain is EAGVTQFPSHSVIEKGQTVTLRCDPISGHDNLYWYRRVMGKEIKFLLHFVKESKQDESGMPNNRFLAERTGGTYSTLKVQPAELEDSGVYFCASSHPRKGYINYGYTFGSGTRLTVV.

This clone was observed a single time. The rearrangement links TRBV6-1 to TRBJ1-3, with 8 bases that match TRBD1. Losses at the gene ends were 0 bases for V and 1 base for J; bases not matched to a gene: 8. The germline CDR1 and CDR2 sequences are MNHNS and SASEGT. The CDR3 consists of 18 residues. DNA for the CDR3: TGTGCCAGCAGTGAAGCCTTAGGACAGGGTTGGTCTGGAAACACCATATATTTT. Protein product: CASSEALGQGWSGNTIYF.

The chain employs TRBV7-9 and TRBJ2-1; 9 bases map to TRBD2. The germline CDR1 and CDR2 sequences are SEHNR and FQNEAQ (reference sequence). The CDR3 has 15 residues. J gave up 6 bases and V 5 bases, and 8 bases lay outside the gene matches. CDR3 loop: CASSRLGGGGNEQFF. CDR3 DNA: TGTGCCAGCAGCCGACTTGGCGGGGGGGGCAATGAGCAGTTCTTC.

The count of this clone is one. The chain couples TRBV7-9 to TRBJ2-3, with 9 bases lining up with TRBD1. The CDR3 extends over 16 amino acids. Germline V gene data show CDR1 as SEHNR and CDR2 as FQNEAQ (reference sequence). V lost 5 bases to trimming and J lost 1 base; unmatched junction nucleotides: 7. CDR3: CASSPTGGPRTDTQYF. In DNA form, the CDR3 reads TGTGCCAGCAGCCCAACAGGGGGCCCTCGCACAGATACGCAGTATTTT.

The V and J genes are TRBV5-1 and TRBJ1-6; D perhaps matches TRBD1 (6 bases). Trimming pared 0 bases from V and 6 bases from J, leaving 10 bases between. Germline CDR1 and CDR2: SGHRS and YFSETQ. This CDR3 has 15 residues. CDR3 in DNA: TGCGCCAGCAGCTTGGACAGGGTCAGTAATTCACCCCTCCACTTT. It codes for CASSLDRVSNSPLHF.

This clone appeared a single time. This chain uses TRBV7-9 with TRBJ2-3, with 12 bases that match TRBD2. Per germline, CDR1 SEHNR and CDR2 FQNEAQ (reference sequence). The CDR3 spans 18 residues. The ends lost 2 bases at V and 4 bases at J; junction bases unmatched: 10. CDR3: CASSLTGSSGGAPDTQYF. The CDR3 nucleotides read TGTGCCAGCAGCTTAACGGGCTCTAGCGGGGGGGCACCAGATACGCAGTATTTT.

V gene TRBV9 combines with J gene TRBJ1-3, with TRBD1 as a possible D gene (6 bases). The germline V gene has CDR1 SGDLS and CDR2 YYNGEE. This CDR3 spans 18 amino acids. With 0 bases removed from V and 0 bases from J, the gap between germline ends came to 16 bases. The CDR3 protein is CASSVAPPADSSGNTIYF. In DNA, the CDR3 is TGTGCCAGCAGCGTAGCCCCCCCAGCGGACAGCTCTGGAAACACCATATATTTT.

This clone was detected once. In DNA, the CDR3 is TGTGCCAGCAGCTTACTAGCGGGGGGGCCAGCAGATACGCAGTATTTT. Its translation: CASSLLAGGPADTQYF. J is TRBJ2-3 and V is TRBV7-9; 12 positions agree with TRBD2. Trimming removed 2 bases from V and 4 bases from J; junction bases left unmatched: 4. This CDR3 region has 16 residues. CDR1 is SEHNR and CDR2 is FQNEAQ in the germline V gene (reference sequence).

This clone occurred a few times. The V call is TRBV18, the J call TRBJ1-6, with a tentative D call TRBD1 (5 bases). Germline CDR1 KGHSH, CDR2 LQKENI. V was cut by 2 bases and J by 8 bases, with 10 bases left in between. The CDR3 consists of 14 residues. The CDR3 region is CASSPAGKDSPLHF. The CDR3 nucleotides read TGTGCCAGCTCACCAGCAGGGAAGGATTCACCCCTCCACTTT.

The genes are TRBV27 and TRBJ1-5; 12 positions match TRBD1. Trimming cost V 6 bases and J 4 bases; bases outside gene matches: 4. The CDR3 is 15 amino acids. CDR1 is MNHEY, CDR2 SMNVEV, per germline (reference sequence). CDR3 sequence reads: CASRRGQGANQPQHF. The DNA of the CDR3 is TGTGCCAGCAGGAGGGGACAGGGGGCGAATCAGCCCCAGCATTTT.

This chain joins TRBV27 and TRBJ2-1; no clear D gene. Trimming removed 6 bases from V and 10 bases from J, with 10 bases in between. CDR1 and CDR2 from the germline V gene are MNHEY and SMNVEV (reference sequence). CDR3 length equals 11 residues. CDR3 DNA: TGTGCCAGCAGCTATGGGCGAGAGCAGTTCTTC. This encodes CASSYGREQFF.

In DNA, the CDR3 is TGTGCCAGCAGTGACGGGGGGTCCCGTCGGGCTTTCTTT. Encoded protein: CASSDGGSRRAFF. The rearrangement joins TRBV6-6 to TRBJ1-1; maybe TRBD1 (5 bases). The germline CDR1 and CDR2 sequences are MNHNY and SVGAGI (reference sequence). This CDR3 is 13 amino acids long. Trimming left V 5 bases short and J 11 bases short, with 18 bases between.

The chain joins TRBV6-2 or TRBV6-3 to TRBJ2-7; 9 nucleotides align to TRBD2. This CDR3 is built from 17 residues. V was pared by 7 bases and J by 2 bases, with 15 bases of the junction left unmatched. Germline values: CDR1 MNHEY, CDR2 SVGEGT. The CDR3 DNA is TGTGCCAGCACCCCCTTCGTCGTAGCGGGGGCTCCCTACGAGCAGTACTTC. Its translation is CASTPFVVAGAPYEQYF.

The chain carries TRBV28 and TRBJ2-2; D might be TRBD2 (6 bases). This CDR3 is built from 15 residues. Per the germline V gene, CDR1 is MDHEN and CDR2 is SYDVKM. The V end was cut by 5 bases, the J end by 8 bases, with 18 bases between. The CDR3 is CASSPPGTLRGELFF. CDR3 DNA sequence: TGTGCCAGCAGTCCCCCCGGGACTCTTCGAGGGGAGCTGTTTTTT.

This chain joins TRBV10-2 and TRBJ1-1; no clear D gene. Germline values: CDR1 WSHSY, CDR2 SAAADI. The CDR3 runs to 11 residues. V dropped 1 base and J dropped 11 bases, with 8 bases sitting between them. CDR3 amino acids: CASSEWRHAFF. CDR3 in DNA: TGCGCCAGCAGTGAGTGGCGACACGCTTTCTTT.

This chain joins TRBV7-2 and TRBJ2-7; a possible D gene is TRBD1 (5 bases). V dropped 2 bases and J dropped 7 bases, with 27 bases sitting between them. The CDR3 covers 18 residues. Germline CDR1 reads SGHTA; CDR2 reads FQGNSA. CDR3 amino acids: CASSLRGRATPTLGEQYF. The CDR3 nucleotides read TGTGCCAGCAGCTTAAGGGGTCGAGCGACGCCAACCTTGGGGGAGCAGTACTTC.

V usage is TRBV9 and J usage is TRBJ2-2; 10 positions agree with TRBD2. The CDR3 is 16 amino acids. V dropped 0 bases and J dropped 7; count of bases not matched to a gene: 6. The germline gives CDR1 SGDLS, CDR2 YYNGEE. CDR3 in DNA: TGTGCCAGCAGCGTAGCCCAGCGGGGGGGCGGCGGGGAGCTGTTTTTT. This gives the protein CASSVAQRGGGGELFF.

V is TRBV5-1 and J is TRBJ2-7, with 10 bases lining up with TRBD2. Germline-derived CDR1 and CDR2 are SGHRS and YFSETQ. The junction had 6 bases not matched to a gene; V was cut back by 0 bases and J by 3 bases. This CDR3 has 16 residues. CDR3 in DNA: TGCGCCAGCAGCTTGGGTTCTAGCGGGGGAAACTACGAGCAGTACTTC. As protein: CASSLGSSGGNYEQYF.

The chain is built from TRBV27 and TRBJ2-3, with TRBD2 matching over 11 bases. CDR1 and CDR2 (germline): MNHEY, SMNVEV (reference sequence). This CDR3 has 13 residues. V gave up 9 bases and J gave up 4 bases; unmatched junction bases: 3. The CDR3 loop reads CASGSGGADTQYF. DNA for the CDR3: TGTGCCAGTGGTAGCGGGGGGGCAGATACGCAGTATTTT.

V and J are TRBV24-1 and TRBJ2-3; TRBD1 is a possible D gene (6 bases). Germline CDR1 is KGHDR and CDR2 is SFDVKD. There are 16 residues in the CDR3. Trimming removed 7 bases from V and 2 bases from J, with 18 bases in between. Here the CDR3 reads CATSLGQQGHTDTQYF. CDR3 DNA sequence: TGTGCCACCAGCCTAGGACAACAGGGACACACAGATACGCAGTATTTT.

The rearrangement joins TRBV12-5 to TRBJ2-3, with 10 bases matching TRBD2. J gave up 11 bases and V 6 bases, and 17 bases lay outside the gene matches. CDR1 and CDR2 from the germline V gene are LGHNT and FRNRAP. The CDR3 totals 16 residues. CDR3 in amino acids: CASGPNLAGDPIRQYF. In DNA, the CDR3 is TGTGCTAGTGGCCCGAATCTAGCGGGGGACCCTATCAGGCAGTATTTT.

The genes are TRBV5-4 and TRBJ2-3; 9 nucleotides line up with TRBD2. CDR1 and CDR2 from the germline V gene are SGHNT and YYREEE (reference sequence). The junction had 5 bases not matched to a gene; V was cut back by 4 bases and J by 2 bases. The CDR3 contains 15 residues. This CDR3 reads CASSGTSRSTDTQYF. For the CDR3, the DNA is TGTGCCAGCAGCGGGACTAGCCGTTCCACAGATACGCAGTATTTT.

In its sample, this clone was seen a few times. V usage is TRBV7-8 and J usage is TRBJ1-5, with 8 bases that match TRBD1. CDR1 is SGHVS and CDR2 is FQNEAQ in the germline V gene. V was pared by 2 bases and J by 4 bases, with 7 bases of the junction left unmatched. The CDR3 consists of 16 residues. CDR3 protein: CASSLFVDRDNQPQHF. As DNA, the CDR3 is TGTGCCAGCAGCTTATTTGTGGACAGGGATAATCAGCCCCAGCATTTT.